This entry lists 30 T cell receptor beta chains sequenced from one sample in a study of blood T cells in healthy people across ages. A second PCR of 7 to 11 cycles used a sample-barcoded 5' primer and a J-beta primer mix. Each CDR3 protein gets one entry after TCRdb re-called the 5' RACE reads with MiXCR. The sample comprises about 730,000 distinct CDR3 sequences, more than 40% of which are singletons, and around a fifth rests with the top ten. Specimen: blood. All receptors derive from a woman aged 60-75 years in good health.

V is TRBV11-2 and J is TRBJ2-7; 15 bases map to TRBD2. The CDR3 is 18 amino acids. V lost 1 base and J lost 3; bases outside the gene matches: 7. The germline V gene encodes CDR1 SGHAT and CDR2 FQNNGV. The CDR3: CASSLGRTSGRALYEQYF. The CDR3 bases are TGTGCCAGCAGCTTAGGCAGGACTAGCGGGAGGGCCCTCTACGAGCAGTACTTC.

The gene calls are TRBV20-1 and TRBJ2-3; D not certain. Trimming removed 0 bases at V and 5 bases at J, with 3 bases between. The germline V gene encodes CDR1 DFQATT and CDR2 SNEGSKA (reference sequence). The CDR3 is made up of 11 amino acids. The CDR3 loop reads CSAREVDTQYF. Here the CDR3 DNA reads TGCAGTGCTAGAGAGGTAGATACGCAGTATTTT.

On this clonotype itself: This clone may be a read error of a much larger clone one base away. The V and J genes are TRBV12-3 or TRBV12-4 and TRBJ2-1; 9 bases align to TRBD1. With 5 bases clipped from V and 5 bases from J, the junction kept 4 bases outside the gene matches. The CDR3 covers 14 residues. This chain's CDR3 is CASSVGTGNNEQFF. In nucleotides, the CDR3 is TGTGCCAGCAGTGTGGGGACAGGGAACAATGAGCAGTTCTTC.

This chain uses TRBV12-3 or TRBV12-4 with TRBJ1-2; no reliable D call. The CDR3 spans 15 residues. V dropped 3 bases and J dropped 7 bases, with 18 bases sitting between them. The CDR3, as DNA: TGTGCCAGCAGTTTGAATTTGGGCACCTGGGGTGGCTACACCTTC. Its protein product is CASSLNLGTWGGYTF.

The V gene is TRBV7-2, the J gene TRBJ2-5, with 7 bases matching TRBD1. The closer fit of TRBJ2-7 to the DNA end suggests the J call may be wrong. CDR3 length equals 14 residues. Germline V gene data show CDR1 as SGHTA and CDR2 as FQGNSA. In nucleotides, the CDR3 is TGTGCCAGTCGAAATCCAGGGGGCTCCTACGAGCAGTACTTC. Its translation: CASRNPGGSYEQYF.

This clonotype was detected many times. This chain connects TRBV20-1 to TRBJ2-3, with TRBD2 identical over 7 bases. The CDR3 is 15 amino acids. Germline assignment: CDR1 DFQATT and CDR2 SNEGSKA (reference sequence). The J segment lost 2 bases and the V segment lost 0 bases, leaving 5 bases of the junction unmatched. This chain's CDR3 is CSARDQSGNTDTQYF. The CDR3, as DNA: TGCAGTGCTAGAGATCAGAGCGGGAACACAGATACGCAGTATTTT.

The chain is built from TRBV7-2 and TRBJ2-1; 11 nucleotides align to TRBD2. CDR1 and CDR2 (germline): SGHTA, FQGNSA. The CDR3 runs 16 residues. J was trimmed by 8 bases and V by 5 bases; bases with no gene match: 11. CDR3: CASSTGTSGGADEQFF. CDR3 in DNA: TGTGCCAGCAGCACTGGGACTAGCGGAGGGGCCGATGAGCAGTTCTTC.

This clonotype was seen a few times. CDR3 in DNA: TGTGCCAGCTCCCTTAGCGGGAGGGCCTCCTACGAGCAGTACTTC. Its protein is CASSLSGRASYEQYF. The rearrangement joins TRBV6-2 or TRBV6-3 to TRBJ2-7, with TRBD2 matching 11 bases. The J segment lost 0 bases and the V segment lost 8 bases, leaving 6 bases of the junction unmatched. The CDR3 runs to 15 residues. CDR1 and CDR2 from the germline V gene are MNHEY and SVGEGT.

This clonotype was seen ten or more times. This chain uses TRBV20-1 with TRBJ1-2; D is possibly TRBD1 (5 bases). This CDR3 has 15 amino acids. The V end was cut by 5 bases, the J end by 5 bases, with 21 bases between. Germline V lookup: CDR1 DFQATT, CDR2 SNEGSKA (reference sequence). CDR3 residues: CSAYPGIRREYGYTF. As DNA, the CDR3 is TGCAGTGCTTATCCAGGGATTCGGCGGGAATATGGCTACACCTTC.

The rearrangement joins TRBV29-1 to TRBJ1-1, with TRBD1 identical over 10 bases. The CDR3 contains 17 residues. Germline values: CDR1 SQVTM, CDR2 ANQGSEA. V shed 6 bases and J 2 bases; nucleotides not matched to a gene: 15. CDR3 DNA: TGCAGCGTCTGGACAGGGGGTTATGGGGGCATAAACACTGAAGCTTTCTTT. As protein: CSVWTGGYGGINTEAFF.

This clonotype was counted a few times. The chain combines TRBV6-4 with TRBJ1-1, with no clear D. The CDR3 spans 13 residues. From germline, CDR1 is MRHNA and CDR2 SNTAGT. V was pared by 6 bases and J by 0 bases, with 8 bases between. CDR3 DNA: TGTGCCAGCAGCAGCCGCATGAACACTGAAGCTTTCTTT. As protein: CASSSRMNTEAFF.

This clonotype showed up just a few times. The chain employs TRBV12-3 or TRBV12-4 and TRBJ1-1, with a possible D match to TRBD1 (5 bases). The length of the CDR3 is 14 residues. The V end lost 3 bases, the J end lost 0 bases, and 8 bases lay between the germline ends. In nucleotides, the CDR3 is TGTGCCAGCAGTTTCGGGACGGTGAACACTGAAGCTTTCTTT. Its translation: CASSFGTVNTEAFF.

The chain uses TRBV9 and TRBJ2-5, with D possibly being TRBD1 or TRBD2 (5 bases each). CDR1 SGDLS and CDR2 YYNGEE come from the germline V gene. CDR3 size: 14 residues. The germline V and J ends were trimmed by 6 bases and 1 base, with 13 bases remaining between them. The CDR3 sequence is CASNPGDGQETQYF. CDR3 nucleotides: TGTGCCAGCAATCCTGGGGACGGCCAAGAGACCCAGTACTTC.

J is TRBJ1-5 and V is TRBV4-3; TRBD1 matches at 10 bases. Germline trimming cut 3 bases from V and 5 bases from J; bases unmatched to any gene: 7. Germline CDR1 LGHNA, CDR2 YSLEER. The CDR3 has 16 amino acids. CDR3 amino acids: CASSQGTGEGYQPQHF. The CDR3 nucleotides read TGCGCCAGCAGCCAGGGGACAGGGGAAGGCTATCAGCCCCAGCATTTT.

The V call is TRBV19, the J call TRBJ2-1; tentatively, D is TRBD1 (6 bases). The CDR3 has 12 amino acids. With 10 bases removed from V and 1 base from J, the gap between germline ends came to 8 bases. Looked up from germline, CDR1 is LNHDA and CDR2 is SQIVND (reference sequence). DNA for the CDR3: TGTGCCAAAAGGGGGTCCTACAATGAGCAGTTCTTC. Translating gives CAKRGSYNEQFF.

V gene TRBV7-9 combines with J gene TRBJ2-7; D may be TRBD2 (5 bases). V gave up 1 base and J gave up 2 bases, with 12 bases separating them. The CDR3 has 15 amino acids. Per the germline V gene, CDR1 is SEHNR and CDR2 is FQNEAQ (reference sequence). The CDR3 loop reads CASSLGTGTTYEQYF. The CDR3 DNA follows: TGTGCCAGCAGCTTAGGGACGGGAACTACCTACGAGCAGTACTTC.

This clonotype has at least ten counts. Mismatch with germline at one junction end may stem from a read error. V and J are TRBV20-1 and TRBJ2-3, with TRBD1 matching 7 bases. Germline V gene lookup returns CDR1 DFQATT and CDR2 SNEGSKA (reference sequence). This CDR3 has 15 amino acids. CDR3 protein: CSARDRVREGDTQYF. The CDR3 region has the DNA TGCAGTGCTCGAGACAGGGTACGGGAAGGAGATACGCAGTATTTT.

This chain links TRBV20-1 with TRBJ1-2; no clear D. The CDR3 has 13 amino acids. Germline lookup yields CDR1 DFQATT and CDR2 SNEGSKA (reference sequence). Trimming cost V 6 bases and J 4 bases, with 15 bases left between them. The CDR3 is CSAASPEFYGYTF. For the CDR3, the DNA is TGCAGTGCAGCGTCCCCGGAATTCTATGGCTACACCTTC.

This clonotype was seen once. The genes are TRBV2 and TRBJ2-4, with a possible D match to TRBD1 (5 bases). CDR3 length equals 16 residues. Germline V CDR1 and CDR2: SNHLY, FYNNEI. Trimming cost V 3 bases and J 6 bases, with 18 bases left between them. This CDR3 is CASSDGAPGRGNIQYF. The CDR3 nucleotides read TGTGCCAGCAGTGATGGGGCGCCAGGGCGTGGAAACATTCAGTACTTC.

In its sample, this clonotype was seen many times. The V and J genes are TRBV10-1 and TRBJ2-1; a possible D gene is TRBD2 (5 bases). The CDR3 sequence is 14 residues long. In germline, CDR1 is WNHNN, CDR2 SYGVQD (reference sequence). The germline V and J ends were trimmed by 1 base and 7 bases, with 11 bases remaining between them. DNA for the CDR3: TGCGCCAGCAGTGAGTTGGGGTCGGGGAATGAGCAGTTCTTC. Translation gives CASSELGSGNEQFF.

CDR3 amino acids: CASSSPGQILYGYTF. The CDR3 DNA sequence: TGTGCCAGCAGCTCGCCCGGACAGATCCTCTATGGCTACACCTTC. This chain joins TRBV7-9 and TRBJ1-2; maybe TRBD1 (6 bases). Trimming took off 4 bases at V and 4 bases at J, with 16 bases between the two ends. Germline values: CDR1 SEHNR, CDR2 FQNEAQ (reference sequence). This CDR3 is built from 15 residues.

This clonotype has only a few counts. At one boundary the junction diverges from the germline segment, which might be a read error. V and J are TRBV5-8 and TRBJ2-7; 8 bases fit TRBD2. CDR3 length: 15 amino acids. Looked up from germline, CDR1 is SGHTS and CDR2 is YDEGEE. The CDR3 loop reads CASSWGLAGSHEQYF. CDR3 DNA: TGTGCCAGCAGCTGGGGGCTAGCGGGCTCCCACGAGCAGTACTTC.

V is TRBV18 and J is TRBJ2-7; 7 bases are a match to TRBD1. Germline CDR1 is KGHSH and CDR2 is LQKENI. The CDR3 totals 14 residues. The V and J ends lost 2 bases and 5 bases, in that order; junction bases with no gene match: 6. For the CDR3, the DNA is TGTGCCAGCTCACCAGGGGACAGTCGGAACGAGCAGTACTTC. Protein product: CASSPGDSRNEQYF.

This clonotype was recorded many times. V gene TRBV29-1 combines with J gene TRBJ2-7; D possibly matches TRBD1 or TRBD2 (6 bases each). The V gene's germline CDR1 is SQVTM and CDR2 ANQGSEA. The V gene lost 7 bases and the J gene lost 1 base, with 17 bases spanning the gap. This CDR3 is 14 amino acids long. The CDR3 sequence: CSAEGRGESYEQYF. The CDR3, as DNA: TGCAGCGCCGAAGGAAGGGGGGAGTCCTACGAGCAGTACTTC.

This clonotype occurred many times. The chain couples TRBV4-3 to TRBJ2-1; perhaps D is TRBD1 or TRBD2 (6 bases each). The V end lost 0 bases, the J end lost 0 bases, and 15 bases lay between the germline ends. This CDR3 is built from 18 residues. CDR1 and CDR2 from the germline V gene are LGHNA and YSLEER. The DNA for the CDR3 is TGCGCCAGCAGCCAAGATCCGCCCGGGGGCGCCTCCTACAATGAGCAGTTCTTC. It specifies CASSQDPPGGASYNEQFF.

This clonotype was detected only a few times. The chain couples TRBV5-6 to TRBJ1-6, with D perhaps matching TRBD1 (6 bases). The V gene lost 2 bases and the J gene lost 7 bases, with 10 bases spanning the gap. CDR1 is SGHDT, CDR2 YYEEEE, per germline. The CDR3 covers 14 residues. The DNA of the CDR3 is TGTGCCAGCAGCTTCCTCCAGGGGAATTCACCCCTCCACTTT. Its translation: CASSFLQGNSPLHF.

To note about this clonotype: This may stem from a read error, because a much larger clone lies one nucleotide away. This CDR3 is missing its conserved last phenylalanine or tryptophan, likely due to a read error. The chain combines TRBV6-2 or TRBV6-3 with TRBJ2-1, with 8 bases fitting TRBD1. Trimming at V came to 4 bases and at J to 2 bases, leaving 4 bases not matched to a gene. The germline V gene encodes CDR1 MNHEY and CDR2 SVGEGT. The length of the CDR3 is 15 residues. CDR3 coding DNA: TGTGCCAGCAGTTTAACAGGGGGTACCTACAATGAGCAGTTCCTC. This translates into CASSLTGGTYNEQFL.

This chain connects TRBV5-1 to TRBJ2-7, with a possible D match to TRBD2 (5 bases). This CDR3 has 16 amino acids. Trimming removed 2 bases from V and 2 bases from J, with 17 bases in between. Germline V gene sequence: CDR1 SGHRS, CDR2 YFSETQ. CDR3 DNA: TGCGCCAGCAGCTTCACATATGGGAGAGATCCCTACGAGCAGTACTTC. Protein: CASSFTYGRDPYEQYF.

This clonotype was counted a few times. The rearrangement links TRBV6-6 to TRBJ2-7; TRBD1 aligns across 9 bases. Germline V gene lookup returns CDR1 MNHNY and CDR2 SVGAGI (reference sequence). J gave up 4 bases and V 6 bases, and 10 bases lay outside the gene matches. The CDR3 is 15 residues long. The CDR3 DNA follows: TGTGCCAGCAGGACCGGGACAGGGTCTTTGTACGAGCAGTACTTC. Protein sequence: CASRTGTGSLYEQYF.

The table lists this clonotype with many counts. The J gene is TRBJ2-5, the V gene TRBV2, with 10 bases matching TRBD1. J was trimmed by 5 bases and V by 6 bases; bases with no gene match: 6. The CDR3 extends over 14 amino acids. Germline lookup yields CDR1 SNHLY and CDR2 FYNNEI. CDR3: CASSGDRGRETQYF. As DNA, the CDR3 is TGTGCCAGCAGCGGGGACAGGGGCCGGGAGACCCAGTACTTC.